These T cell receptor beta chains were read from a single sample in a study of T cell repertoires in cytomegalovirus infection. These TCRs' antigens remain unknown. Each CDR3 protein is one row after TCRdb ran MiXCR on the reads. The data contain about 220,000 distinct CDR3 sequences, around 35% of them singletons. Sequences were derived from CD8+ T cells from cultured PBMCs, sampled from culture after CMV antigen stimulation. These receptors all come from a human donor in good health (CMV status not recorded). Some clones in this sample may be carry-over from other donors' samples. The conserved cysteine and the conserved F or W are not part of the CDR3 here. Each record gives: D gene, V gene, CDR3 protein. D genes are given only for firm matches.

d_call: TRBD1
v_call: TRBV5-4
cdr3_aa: ASSLDRGGSGYT

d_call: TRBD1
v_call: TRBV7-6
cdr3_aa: ASSLDRDSYEQY

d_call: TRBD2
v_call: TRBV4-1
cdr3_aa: ASSRQAGISYNEQF

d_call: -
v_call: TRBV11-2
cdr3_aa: ANTAGNTGELF

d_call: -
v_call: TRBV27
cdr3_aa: ASSQGGGLQETQY

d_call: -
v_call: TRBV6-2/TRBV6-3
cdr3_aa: ASSWGEPQH

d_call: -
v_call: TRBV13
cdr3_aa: ASTHLAFGTAGKTQY

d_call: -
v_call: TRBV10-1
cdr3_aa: ASSEGGIDQPQH

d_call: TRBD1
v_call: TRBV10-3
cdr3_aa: ATGQGPTEAF

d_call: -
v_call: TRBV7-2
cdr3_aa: ASSLRPWLGTDTQY

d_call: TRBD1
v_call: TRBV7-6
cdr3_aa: ASSSSGTGNSPLH

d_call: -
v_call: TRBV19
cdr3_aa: ASSTWSQGNTEAF

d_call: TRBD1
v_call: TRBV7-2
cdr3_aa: ASSAGTEASGANVLT

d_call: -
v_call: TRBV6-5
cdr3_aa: ASSWSMGESNTEAF

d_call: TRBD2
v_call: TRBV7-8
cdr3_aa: ASSLARGGRLAGPIPQETQY

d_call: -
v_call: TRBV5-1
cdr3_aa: ASSYEQWELF

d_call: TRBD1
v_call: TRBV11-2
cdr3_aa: ASSLWGQGGEQY

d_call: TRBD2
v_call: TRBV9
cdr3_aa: ASSTSGRASEAQY

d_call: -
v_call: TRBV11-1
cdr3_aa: ASSFLLSGYNEQF

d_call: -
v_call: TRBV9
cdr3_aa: ASSFLTDTEAF

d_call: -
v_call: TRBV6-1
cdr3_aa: ASSEMLQGIHEQY

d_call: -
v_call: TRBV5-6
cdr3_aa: ASSSEYTAYNEQF

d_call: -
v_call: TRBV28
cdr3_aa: ASSQLRLLTYGYT

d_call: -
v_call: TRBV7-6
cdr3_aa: ASRDPGTGTYEQY

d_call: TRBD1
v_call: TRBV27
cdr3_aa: ASSSYPGQGFTGELF

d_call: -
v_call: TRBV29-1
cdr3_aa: SVDPGGWGVDYGYT

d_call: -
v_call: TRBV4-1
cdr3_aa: ASSLFWSSYNEQF

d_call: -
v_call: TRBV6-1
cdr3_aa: ASSDAPLNQPQH

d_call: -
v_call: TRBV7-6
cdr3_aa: ASSPIGLGHNEQF

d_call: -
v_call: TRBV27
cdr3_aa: ASSLFEGYEQY

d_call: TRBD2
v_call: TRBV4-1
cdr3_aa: ASSLISGTSGTEQF

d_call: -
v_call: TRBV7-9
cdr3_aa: ASSLASAPTNYGYT

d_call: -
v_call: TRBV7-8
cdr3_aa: ARSLTSTGMGETNEKLF

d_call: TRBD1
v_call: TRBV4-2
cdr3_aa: ASSQERDSYQPQH

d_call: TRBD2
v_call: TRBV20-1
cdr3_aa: SASFSGRRNEQF

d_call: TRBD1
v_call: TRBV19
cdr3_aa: ASSFRDREEKLF

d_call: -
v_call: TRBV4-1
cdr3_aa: ASSPRTGANVLT

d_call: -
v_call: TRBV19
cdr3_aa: ASKFGWAGTDTQY

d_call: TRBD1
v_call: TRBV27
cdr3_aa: ASSLDRTGGKEAF

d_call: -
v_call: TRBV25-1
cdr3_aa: ASSEKSGAYNEQF

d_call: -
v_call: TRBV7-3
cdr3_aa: ASSPSTGRNGDTQY

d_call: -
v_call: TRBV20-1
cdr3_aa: SAPGGSTNQPQH

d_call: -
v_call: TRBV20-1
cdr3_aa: SARVTNGYGYT

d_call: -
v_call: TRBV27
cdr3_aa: ASSLKRGGAGYGYT

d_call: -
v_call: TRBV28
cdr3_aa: ASIHRSAAF

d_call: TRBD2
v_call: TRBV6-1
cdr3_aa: ASSVGGEDYEQY

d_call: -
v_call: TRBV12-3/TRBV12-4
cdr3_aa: ASSFIIGGGDETQY

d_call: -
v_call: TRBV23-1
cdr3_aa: ASSPSRLNQPQH

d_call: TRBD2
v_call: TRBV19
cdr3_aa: ASSMGPREGLGETQY

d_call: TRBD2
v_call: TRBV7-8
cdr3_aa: ASSSTPAGMAYEQY

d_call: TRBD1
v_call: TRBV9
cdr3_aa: ASSSDRGLDEQY

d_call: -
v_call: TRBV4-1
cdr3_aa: ASSQDRTAEAF

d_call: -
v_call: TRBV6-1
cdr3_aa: ASSEVEGLGYEQF

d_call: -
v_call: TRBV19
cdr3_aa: ASSVTGWATGELF

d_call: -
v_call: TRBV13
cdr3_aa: ASSLEDSVTEAF

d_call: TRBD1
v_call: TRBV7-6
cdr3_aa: ASSLATGVRSTRTDTQY

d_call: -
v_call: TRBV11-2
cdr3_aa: ASSFSRGAYGYT

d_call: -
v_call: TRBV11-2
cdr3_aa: ASSNRDAGGPQH